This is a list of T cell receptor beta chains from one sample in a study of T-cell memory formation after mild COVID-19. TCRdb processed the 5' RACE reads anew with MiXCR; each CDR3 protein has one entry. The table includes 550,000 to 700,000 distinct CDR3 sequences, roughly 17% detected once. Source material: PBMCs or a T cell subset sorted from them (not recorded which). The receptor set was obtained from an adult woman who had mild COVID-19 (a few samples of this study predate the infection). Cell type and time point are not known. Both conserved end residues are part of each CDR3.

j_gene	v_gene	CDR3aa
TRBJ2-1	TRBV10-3	CAISGQSSYNEQFF
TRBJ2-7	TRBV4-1	CASSQEGAGSTYEQYF
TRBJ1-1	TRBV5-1	CASSLDSRADREAFF
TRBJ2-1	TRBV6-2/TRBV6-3	CASSKGLAQQFF
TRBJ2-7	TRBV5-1	CASSPDRGVVPVFYEQYF
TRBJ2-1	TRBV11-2	CASSPVVGLGGNEQFF
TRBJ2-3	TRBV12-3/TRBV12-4	CASSLAAGKMGNTQYF
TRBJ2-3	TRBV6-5	CASSYSSRAGDTQYF
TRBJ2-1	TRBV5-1	CASSPGGPSYNEQFF
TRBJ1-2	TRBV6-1	CASSEEGTGRIYGYTF
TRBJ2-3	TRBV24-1	CATSDPLTDTQYF
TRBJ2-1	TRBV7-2	CASNLEGGEQFF
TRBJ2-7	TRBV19	CASSMVLGLGEQYF
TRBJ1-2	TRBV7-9	CASSSPLLPYGYTF
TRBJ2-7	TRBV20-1	CSARKQGLAGPILQYF
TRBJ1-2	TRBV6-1	CASSFARRGHYGYTF
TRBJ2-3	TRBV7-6	CASSSGQGGTDTQYF
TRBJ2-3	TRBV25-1	CASLAANTQYF
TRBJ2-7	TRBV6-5	CASSYRGYEQYF
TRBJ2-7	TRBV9	CASSVEGDRGREQYF
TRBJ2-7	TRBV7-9	CASSSPGQGSPYEQYF
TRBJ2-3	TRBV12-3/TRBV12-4	CASSSRPLEDTQYF
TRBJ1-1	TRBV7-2	CASSLRGAMNTEAFF
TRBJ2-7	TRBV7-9	CASSTRGAHLYEQYF
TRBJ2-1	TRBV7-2	CASSLDSHREQFF
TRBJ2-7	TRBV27	CASSLLQGREQYF